This entry features one T cell receptor beta chain sequence. The patients' disease, urothelial carcinoma, was locally advanced or metastatic. Anywhere from 1 to 8 samples came from each patient, spanning pretreatment and on-treatment. This record belongs to a study of PD-L1 blockade in urothelial cancer. Overall study context: Most of the roughly 30 patients were men whose urothelial cancer was bladder-origin.

This CDR3 spans 15 amino acids. CDR1 MNHEY and CDR2 SMNVEV come from the germline V gene (reference sequence). The J segment lost 8 bases and the V segment lost 4 bases, leaving 5 bases of the junction unmatched. TCRdb keeps only in-frame clones here, not all; method: immunoSEQ multiplex PCR. The profile shows approximately 110,000 clones, over 75% of them singletons. The sequence came from a man aged 45-65 years with urothelial cancer. The chain combines TRBV27 with TRBJ2-1; TRBD2 matches at 13 bases. Material: PBMCs, obtained around atezolizumab (anti-PD-L1) treatment. The CDR3 nucleotides are TGTGCCAGCAGTTCACGGACTAGCGGGAGCGATGAGCAGTTCTTC. This codes for CASSSRTSGSDEQFF.